Below, one TCR beta chain is given with its context. Antigen specificity is unknown. The data are from a study of T cell responses to AZD1222 COVID-19 vaccine. In the study overall: Investigators merged groups given second doses at roughly 4 or roughly 12 weeks.

CDR1 and CDR2 from the germline V gene are MNHEY and SVGAGI. This CDR3 spans 14 amino acids. V was shortened by 4 bases and J by 7 bases, with 11 bases between the two germline ends. TCRdb's table, derived via immunoSEQ multiplex PCR, lists solely in-frame clones and lacks some. The table has around 150,000 clones, about 95% seen once. General study findings and limits: Vaccine-associated CD4 TCRs spanned spike, dominant at 160-218 and 743-854. Seropositive AZD1222 recipients at baseline numbered only five to seven. Repertoires were sampled only after the peak T cell response.

The TCR sequence derives from an adult in good health. The material sequenced was peripheral blood, taken on day 0 of AZD1222 vaccination. The chain combines TRBV6-5 with TRBJ1-6; D is undetermined. CDR3 amino acids: CASSFDGPNSPLHF. DNA of the CDR3: TGTGCCAGCAGTTTCGACGGGCCGAATTCACCCCTCCACTTT.